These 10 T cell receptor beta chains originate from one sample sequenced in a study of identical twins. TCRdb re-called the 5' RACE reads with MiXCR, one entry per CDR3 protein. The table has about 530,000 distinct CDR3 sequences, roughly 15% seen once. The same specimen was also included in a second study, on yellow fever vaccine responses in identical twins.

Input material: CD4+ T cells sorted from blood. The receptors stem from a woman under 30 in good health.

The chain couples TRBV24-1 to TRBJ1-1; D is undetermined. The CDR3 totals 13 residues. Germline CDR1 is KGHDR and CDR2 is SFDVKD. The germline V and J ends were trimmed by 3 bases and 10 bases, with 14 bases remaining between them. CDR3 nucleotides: TGTGCCACCAGTGATCCCCGGGCTAAAGGAGCTTTCTTT. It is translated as CATSDPRAKGAFF.

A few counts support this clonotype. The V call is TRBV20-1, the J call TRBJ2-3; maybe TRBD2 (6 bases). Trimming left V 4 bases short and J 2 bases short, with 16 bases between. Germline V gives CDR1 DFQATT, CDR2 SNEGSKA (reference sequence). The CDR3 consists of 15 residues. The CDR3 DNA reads TGCAGTGCTATAATTCGGACTAAAAACACAGATACGCAGTATTTT. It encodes CSAIIRTKNTDTQYF.

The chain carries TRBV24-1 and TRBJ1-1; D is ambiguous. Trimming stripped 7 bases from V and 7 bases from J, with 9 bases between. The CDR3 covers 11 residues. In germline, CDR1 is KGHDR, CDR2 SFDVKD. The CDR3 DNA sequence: TGTGCCACCAGATTCGGTCTTGAAGCTTTCTTT. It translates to CATRFGLEAFF.

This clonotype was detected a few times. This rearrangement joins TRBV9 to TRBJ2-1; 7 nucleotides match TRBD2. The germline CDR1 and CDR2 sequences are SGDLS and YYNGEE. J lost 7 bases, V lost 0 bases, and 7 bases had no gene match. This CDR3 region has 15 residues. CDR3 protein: CASSVGGAGNNEQFF. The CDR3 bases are TGTGCCAGCAGCGTAGGGGGAGCGGGGAATAATGAGCAGTTCTTC.

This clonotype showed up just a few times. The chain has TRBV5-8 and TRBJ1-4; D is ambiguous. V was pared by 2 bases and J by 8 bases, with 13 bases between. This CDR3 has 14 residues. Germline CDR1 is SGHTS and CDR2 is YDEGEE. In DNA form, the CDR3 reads TGTGCCAGCAGCTTCTTTCCCCCGAGAGAAAAACTGTTTTTT. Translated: CASSFFPPREKLFF.

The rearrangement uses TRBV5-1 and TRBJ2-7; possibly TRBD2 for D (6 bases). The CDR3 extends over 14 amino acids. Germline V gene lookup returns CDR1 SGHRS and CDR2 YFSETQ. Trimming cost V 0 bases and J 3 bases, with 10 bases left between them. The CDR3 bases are TGCGCCAGCAGCTTGGTCGGGAGCGGCTACGAGCAGTACTTC. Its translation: CASSLVGSGYEQYF.

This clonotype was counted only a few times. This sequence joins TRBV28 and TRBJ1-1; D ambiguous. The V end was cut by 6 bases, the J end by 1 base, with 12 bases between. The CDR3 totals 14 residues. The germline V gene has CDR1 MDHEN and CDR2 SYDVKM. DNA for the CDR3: TGTGCCAGCAGACTTGGGGTCTGGAACACTGAAGCTTTCTTT. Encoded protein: CASRLGVWNTEAFF.

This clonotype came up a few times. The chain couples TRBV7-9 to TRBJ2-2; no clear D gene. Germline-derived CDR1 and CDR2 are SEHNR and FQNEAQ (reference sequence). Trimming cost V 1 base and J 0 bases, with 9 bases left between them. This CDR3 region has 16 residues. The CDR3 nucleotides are TGTGCCAGCAGCTTAGGGGTAGGGTCGAACACCGGGGAGCTGTTTTTT. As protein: CASSLGVGSNTGELFF.

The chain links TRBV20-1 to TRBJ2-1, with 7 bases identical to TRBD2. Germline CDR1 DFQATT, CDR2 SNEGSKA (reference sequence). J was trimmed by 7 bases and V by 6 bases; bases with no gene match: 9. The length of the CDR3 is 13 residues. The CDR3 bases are TGCAGTGCCCCGAGTGGACTAGTAAATGAGCAGTTCTTC. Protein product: CSAPSGLVNEQFF.

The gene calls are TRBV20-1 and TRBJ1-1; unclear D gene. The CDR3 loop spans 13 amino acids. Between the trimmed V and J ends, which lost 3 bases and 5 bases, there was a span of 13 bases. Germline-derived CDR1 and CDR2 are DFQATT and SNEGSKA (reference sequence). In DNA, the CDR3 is TGCAGTGCTAGCCTTCCGGGAGGAACTGAAGCTTTCTTT. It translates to CSASLPGGTEAFF.